What follows are 17 T cell receptor beta chains derived from one specimen sequenced in a study of OX40 agonist ivuxolimab in advanced cancers. Here immunoSEQ multiplex PCR was the method, and the copy in TCRdb shows in-frame clones only, minus some. The sample lists tens of thousands of clones; 85% to 90% were seen once. Sequenced material: CD4+ or CD8+ T cells sorted from blood, taken in a trial of the OX40 agonist ivuxolimab. The receptors originated from an adult with an advanced solid tumor such as melanoma, head and neck, liver or kidney cancer.

This chain links TRBV7-2 with TRBJ1-1, with D perhaps TRBD1 (6 bases). CDR3 size: 16 residues. Trimming removed 5 bases from V and 3 bases from J, with 19 bases in between. Germline V lookup: CDR1 SGHTA, CDR2 FQGNSA. CDR3 in amino acids: CASSPLGQKPYTEAFF. The CDR3 coding sequence is TGTGCCAGCAGCCCCCTCGGACAGAAACCCTACACTGAAGCTTTCTTT.

A single count supports this clone. The rearrangement links TRBV6-5 to TRBJ1-1; no firm D call. Germline-derived CDR1 and CDR2 are MNHEY and SVGAGI. The CDR3 covers 14 residues. V lost 0 bases and J lost 0, with 5 bases in between. The CDR3 here is CASSYSIMNTEAFF. The DNA for the CDR3 is TGTGCCAGCAGTTACTCTATCATGAACACTGAAGCTTTCTTT.

By proportion, this clone is medium-sized (0.01 to 0.1%). CDR3: CASSLDRSGSGYTF. Written as DNA, the CDR3 is TGTGCCAGCAGCTTAGATCGGTCAGGTAGCGGCTACACCTTC. The rearrangement uses TRBV11-2 and TRBJ1-2, with D hard to call. V was trimmed by 0 bases and J by 8 bases, leaving 13 bases between them. CDR1 SGHAT and CDR2 FQNNGV come from the germline V gene. This CDR3 has 14 residues. Looking up the rest from reference TRBV11-2 and TRBJ1-2 gives the full variable domain: EAGVAQSPRYKIIEKRQSVAFWCNPISGHATLYWYQQILGQGPKLLIQFQNNGVVDDSQLPKDRFSAERLKGVDSTLKIQPAKLEDSAVYLCASSLDRSGSGYTFGSGTRLTVV.

The rearrangement links TRBV28 to TRBJ1-6; no reliable D call. The CDR3 loop spans 18 amino acids. Germline assignment: CDR1 MDHEN and CDR2 SYDVKM. V dropped 5 bases and J dropped 2 bases, with 19 bases sitting between them. The CDR3 DNA reads as TGTGCCAGCAGTCGGGGTCGTAATCTCGTTACCTATAATTCACCCCTCCACTTT. This codes for CASSRGRNLVTYNSPLHF.

The chain links TRBV10-2 to TRBJ2-7, with D tentatively TRBD2 (6 bases). V was shortened by 9 bases and J by 2 bases, with 14 bases between the two germline ends. The CDR3 covers 13 residues. Germline V CDR1 and CDR2: WSHSY, SAAADI. CDR3 bases: TGCGCCAGTCGGGGCGGGATTACCTACGAGCAGTACTTC. Its protein is CASRGGITYEQYF.

CDR3 DNA sequence: TGTGCCAGCAGCCCTGGGACTTTACGCTACGAGCAGTACTTC. Its protein product is CASSPGTLRYEQYF. J is TRBJ2-7 and V is TRBV11-2; a weak D match, TRBD2 (6 bases). Germline values: CDR1 SGHAT, CDR2 FQNNGV. Trimming shortened V by 5 bases and J by 3 bases, and 14 bases separated the two germline ends. The CDR3 has 14 residues.

The chain employs TRBV27 and TRBJ2-1; no reliable D call. V shed 5 bases and J shed 0 bases, with 8 bases lying between them. The CDR3 runs 14 residues. CDR1 and CDR2 from the germline V gene are MNHEY and SMNVEV (reference sequence). The CDR3 DNA sequence: TGTGCCAGCAGTGGCAGCTTCTCCTACAATGAGCAGTTCTTC. This gives the protein CASSGSFSYNEQFF.

V and J are TRBV28 and TRBJ1-1, with 8 bases matching TRBD1. V lost 5 bases and J lost 1; bases outside the gene matches: 9. CDR3 length: 16 residues. CDR1 is MDHEN, CDR2 SYDVKM, per germline. The chain's CDR3 is CASSPTSGQANTEAFF. CDR3 in DNA: TGTGCCAGCAGTCCGACCTCGGGACAGGCGAACACTGAAGCTTTCTTT.

Only one count was recorded for this clone. This CDR3 reads CASSSSPTRSYEQYF. The CDR3 bases are TGTGCCAGCAGCTCTAGCCCGACTAGGTCCTACGAGCAGTACTTC. J is TRBJ2-7 and V is TRBV7-3; D perhaps matches TRBD2 (6 bases). CDR3 size: 15 residues. The germline V gene encodes CDR1 SGHTA and CDR2 FQGTGA. V gave up 4 bases and J gave up 1 base, with 14 bases separating them.

The rearrangement joins TRBV5-1 to TRBJ1-1; D ambiguous. The V and J ends lost 0 bases and 7 bases respectively, with 7 bases between them. CDR3 size: 12 residues. Germline CDR1 is SGHRS and CDR2 is YFSETQ. CDR3 DNA: TGCGCCAGCAGCTTGGCGGCGAGTGAAGCTTTCTTT. As protein: CASSLAASEAFF.

The CDR3, as DNA: TGTGCCAGCAGTGTGACTTTAGAATCTGGGGCCAACGTCCTGACTTTC. Encoded protein: CASSVTLESGANVLTF. The chain combines TRBV6-1 with TRBJ2-6; D remains ambiguous. Germline loops: CDR1 MNHNS, CDR2 SASEGT. The CDR3 is 16 residues long. Between the trimmed V and J ends, which lost 4 bases and 1 base, there was a span of 11 bases.

The DNA of the CDR3 is TGTGCCAGCAGCACCTGGGGAGCGGGTCATCAAGAGACCCAGTACTTC. Amino acids: CASSTWGAGHQETQYF. The chain is built from TRBV5-4 and TRBJ2-5; weak D call: TRBD2 (6 bases). The CDR3 is 16 residues long. Trimming stripped 4 bases from V and 2 bases from J, with 18 bases between. CDR1 and CDR2 from the germline V gene are SGHNT and YYREEE (reference sequence).

The J gene is TRBJ2-7, the V gene TRBV9; 8 bases are shared with TRBD2. Per germline, CDR1 SGDLS and CDR2 YYNGEE. This CDR3 has 15 residues. With 7 bases clipped from V and 2 bases from J, the junction kept 11 bases outside the gene matches. The CDR3 DNA reads TGTGCCAGCCAAAAGGGGCGGGAGGATCCCTACGAGCAGTACTTC. Its protein is CASQKGREDPYEQYF.

This clone has just a few counts. The chain links TRBV11-3 to TRBJ2-1; 9 bases are shared with TRBD1. CDR1 SGHNT and CDR2 YENEEA come from the germline V gene. V gave up 1 base and J gave up 6 bases; unmatched junction bases: 7. The CDR3 has 16 residues. The CDR3 DNA is TGTGCCAGCAGCTTAGGGAATAACAGGGGGCCCAATGAGCAGTTCTTC. Encoded protein: CASSLGNNRGPNEQFF.

The genes are TRBV5-1 and TRBJ2-7; D unresolved. CDR3 length: 17 amino acids. Looked up from germline, CDR1 is SGHRS and CDR2 is YFSETQ. V was cut by 0 bases and J by 1 base, with 17 bases left in between. In DNA form, the CDR3 reads TGCGCCAGCAGCTTGGGGGGTAGCCGGAGACGATCCTACGAGCAGTACTTC. Protein: CASSLGGSRRRSYEQYF.

The V call is TRBV9, the J call TRBJ1-6, with D possibly TRBD1 on 6 matching bases. The CDR3 has 13 amino acids. Germline CDR1 reads SGDLS; CDR2 reads YYNGEE. V was pared by 3 bases and J by 7 bases, with 8 bases between. CDR3 nucleotides: TGTGCCAGCAGCGCGCAGGGGAATTCACCCCTCCACTTT. It specifies CASSAQGNSPLHF.

The chain carries TRBV7-9 and TRBJ2-7; 9 bases align to TRBD2. The trim removed 1 base at V and 6 bases at J, leaving 7 bases unmatched. Per the germline V gene, CDR1 is SEHNR and CDR2 is FQNEAQ (reference sequence). The CDR3 runs 15 residues. The CDR3, as DNA: TGTGCCAGCAGCTTAGTCCCTAGCGGGATCAGCGAGCAGTACTTC. This gives the protein CASSLVPSGISEQYF.